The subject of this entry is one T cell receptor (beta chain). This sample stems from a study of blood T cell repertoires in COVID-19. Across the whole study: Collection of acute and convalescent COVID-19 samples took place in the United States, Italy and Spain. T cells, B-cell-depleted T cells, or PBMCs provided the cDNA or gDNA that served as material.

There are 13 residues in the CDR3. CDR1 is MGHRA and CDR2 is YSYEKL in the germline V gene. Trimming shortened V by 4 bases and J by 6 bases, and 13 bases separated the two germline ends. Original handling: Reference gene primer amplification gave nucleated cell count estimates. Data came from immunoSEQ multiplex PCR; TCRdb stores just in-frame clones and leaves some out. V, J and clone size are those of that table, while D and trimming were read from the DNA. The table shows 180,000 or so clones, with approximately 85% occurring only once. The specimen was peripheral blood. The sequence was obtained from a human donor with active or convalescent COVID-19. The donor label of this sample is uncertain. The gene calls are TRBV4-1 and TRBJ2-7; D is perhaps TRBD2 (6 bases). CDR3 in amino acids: CASSRDLAAEQYF. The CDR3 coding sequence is TGCGCCAGCAGCCGGGACTTGGCGGCCGAGCAGTACTTC.